This entry features one TCR beta chain sequence. Antigen specificity is unknown. This sample is drawn from a study of graft-versus-host responses after intestinal transplantation. Data came from immunoSEQ multiplex PCR; TCRdb stores just in-frame clones and leaves some out. The sample records around 18,000 clones, around 95% being singletons. Study results and limitations: Among recipient marrow samples, GvH clones were found; some appeared first in ileum or blood.

This clonotype was sampled from a human patient who received an intestinal transplant, so some T cells may come from the graft donor. The material sequenced was PBMCs, taken 23 days after intestinal transplant.

CDR3 amino acids: CASSYTGYEQYF. CDR3 nucleotides: TGTGCCAGCAGCTATACGGGTTACGAGCAGTACTTC. This chain links TRBV7-8 with TRBJ2-7, with D unresolved. Trimming pared 4 bases from V and 4 bases from J, leaving 8 bases between. Germline V gene data show CDR1 as SGHVS and CDR2 as FQNEAQ. This CDR3 has 12 residues. Filled out from reference TRBV7-8 and TRBJ2-7, the complete variable domain reads GAGVSQSPRYKVAKRGQDVALRCDPISGHVSLFWYQQALGQGPEFLTYFQNEAQLDKSGLPSDRFFAERPEGSVSTLKIQRTQQEDSAVYLCASSYTGYEQYFGPGTRLTVT.